The 25 T cell receptor beta chains reported below all come from one sample, sequenced in a study of cytomegalovirus exposure and HLA in healthy donors. Measured with immunoSEQ multiplex PCR; TCRdb has only the in-frame clones, and not every one. The sample records tens of thousands of clones, more than 85% being singletons. The sequencing sample was made of PBMCs. These receptors all come from a woman aged 18-29 years in good health and CMV-seronegative.

The gene calls are TRBV7-6 and TRBJ2-3, with TRBD1 as a possible D gene (5 bases). V was shortened by 5 bases and J by 2 bases, with 20 bases between the two germline ends. In germline, CDR1 is SGHVS, CDR2 FNYEAQ. The CDR3 runs 17 residues. In DNA, the CDR3 is TGTGCCAGCAGCCTCGATTTTCCGGCCAGGGACACAGATACGCAGTATTTT. This encodes CASSLDFPARDTDTQYF.

The chain couples TRBV29-1 to TRBJ2-3; 8 bases fit TRBD2. Germline V gene sequence: CDR1 SQVTM, CDR2 ANQGSEA. The CDR3 totals 15 residues. Losses at the gene ends were 0 bases for V and 5 bases for J; bases not matched to a gene: 7. The CDR3 is CSVEDLREGVDTQYF. CDR3 DNA: TGCAGCGTTGAAGATCTCCGGGAGGGAGTAGATACGCAGTATTTT.

This rearrangement joins TRBV9 to TRBJ2-1, with TRBD2 matching over 8 bases. This CDR3 contains 15 residues. Germline V gene data show CDR1 as SGDLS and CDR2 as YYNGEE. Germline trimming cut 0 bases from V and 2 bases from J; bases unmatched to any gene: 1. This CDR3 reads CASSVASGPYNEQFF. The CDR3 DNA sequence: TGTGCCAGCAGCGTAGCTAGCGGGCCCTACAATGAGCAGTTCTTC.

J is TRBJ2-1 and V is TRBV6-5, with D maybe TRBD2 (7 bases). This CDR3 has 16 residues. CDR1 and CDR2 from the germline V gene are MNHEY and SVGAGI. Trimming pared 6 bases from V and 0 bases from J, leaving 15 bases between. In nucleotides, the CDR3 is TGTGCCAGCAGATACCGCGGGGGCCTCTCCTACAATGAGCAGTTCTTC. It is translated as CASRYRGGLSYNEQFF.

This chain links TRBV9 with TRBJ2-5, with 14 bases lining up with TRBD2. CDR3 length: 16 amino acids. V shed 5 bases, J shed 5 bases, and the junction held 8 bases outside the gene matches. Germline V CDR1 and CDR2: SGDLS, YYNGEE. This CDR3 reads CASSPGLAGVEETQYF. The DNA for the CDR3 is TGTGCCAGCAGTCCGGGACTAGCGGGGGTGGAGGAGACCCAGTACTTC.

The chain employs TRBV2 and TRBJ1-5, with D uncertain. V dropped 4 bases and J dropped 4 bases, with 8 bases sitting between them. Germline V gene lookup returns CDR1 SNHLY and CDR2 FYNNEI. This CDR3 is 13 amino acids long. CDR3 in amino acids: CASSGEANQPQHF. CDR3 bases: TGTGCCAGCAGTGGAGAGGCGAATCAGCCCCAGCATTTT. The whole variable domain, filled in from reference TRBV2 and TRBJ1-5, reads EPEVTQTPSHQVTQMGQEVILRCVPISNHLYFYWYRQILGQKVEFLVSFYNNEISEKSEIFDDQFSVERPDGSNFTLKIRSTKLEDSAMYFCASSGEANQPQHFGDGTRLSIL.

CDR3 bases: TGCGCCAGCAGTCGGGATAGCGTTATGGTTGAGCAGTTCTTC. Its protein is CASSRDSVMVEQFF. This rearrangement joins TRBV10-1 to TRBJ2-1; a weak D match, TRBD2 (5 bases). V lost 5 bases and J 9 bases, leaving 17 bases between the germline ends. CDR3 length equals 14 residues. In germline, CDR1 is WNHNN, CDR2 SYGVQD (reference sequence).

CDR3 amino acids: CASSRRGNEQFF. CDR3 nucleotides: TGTGCCAGCAGCCGAAGGGGCAATGAGCAGTTCTTC. The chain uses TRBV7-9 and TRBJ2-1; D might be TRBD1 (5 bases). Germline V gene lookup returns CDR1 SEHNR and CDR2 FQNEAQ (reference sequence). The V gene lost 5 bases and the J gene lost 6 bases, with 8 bases spanning the gap. The length of the CDR3 is 12 residues.

V is TRBV28 and J is TRBJ1-2; 7 bases are shared with TRBD1. Germline CDR1 reads MDHEN; CDR2 reads SYDVKM. Unmatched junction bases numbered 7, after V lost 2 bases and J lost 4 bases. CDR3 length equals 15 residues. The CDR3 nucleotides are TGTGCCAGCAGTTTAAGGGGGCGATGGCTCTATGGCTACACCTTC. It codes for CASSLRGRWLYGYTF.

The chain recombines TRBV19 with TRBJ1-4, with TRBD1 as a possible D gene (5 bases). The CDR3 loop spans 14 amino acids. Germline loops: CDR1 LNHDA, CDR2 SQIVND (reference sequence). The V end lost 7 bases, the J end lost 6 bases, and 15 bases lay between the germline ends. The CDR3 DNA sequence: TGTGCCAGTACCACCGGGGGATCGGATGAAAAACTGTTTTTT. This gives the protein CASTTGGSDEKLFF.

This chain joins TRBV5-1 and TRBJ2-5; D call uncertain. Trimming took off 0 bases at V and 4 bases at J, with 10 bases between the two ends. There are 14 residues in the CDR3. The germline V gene encodes CDR1 SGHRS and CDR2 YFSETQ. CDR3 sequence: CASSLAPAVETQYF. The CDR3 region has the DNA TGCGCCAGCAGCTTGGCCCCCGCGGTAGAGACCCAGTACTTC.

V and J are TRBV5-5 and TRBJ1-2, with a weak D call TRBD1 (5 bases). CDR1 and CDR2 (germline): SGHKS, YYEKEE (reference sequence). The CDR3 has 14 residues. Between the trimmed V and J ends, which lost 3 bases and 4 bases, there was a span of 13 bases. DNA of the CDR3: TGTGCCAGCAGCTCCGATCAGGGCGGCTATGGCTACACCTTC. Translating gives CASSSDQGGYGYTF.

The J gene is TRBJ2-1, the V gene TRBV7-2, with TRBD2 matching over 7 bases. The CDR3 sequence is 17 residues long. V lost 0 bases and J lost 6; bases outside the gene matches: 11. CDR1 is SGHTA, CDR2 FQGNSA, per germline. The CDR3 reads CASSLAQTSTYGNEQFF. Written as DNA, the CDR3 is TGTGCCAGCAGCTTAGCCCAGACTAGCACTTACGGCAATGAGCAGTTCTTC.

CDR3 nucleotide sequence: TGTGCCAGCAGCTTAGAGCGGTTTGGACCAATGGGGACTGAAGCTTTCTTT. Its translation: CASSLERFGPMGTEAFF. V gene TRBV7-8 combines with J gene TRBJ1-1; no firm D call. CDR3 size: 17 residues. V was cut by 1 base and J by 5 bases, with 20 bases left in between. The germline CDR1 and CDR2 sequences are SGHVS and FQNEAQ.

The chain employs TRBV5-4 and TRBJ2-5; 7 positions agree with TRBD2. V shed 0 bases and J 4 bases; nucleotides not matched to a gene: 9. This CDR3 has 16 residues. CDR1 and CDR2 (germline): SGHNT, YYREEE (reference sequence). The CDR3 DNA reads TGTGCCAGCAGCTTGGCGTCCCCGGGGGGAGCAGAGACCCAGTACTTC. This codes for CASSLASPGGAETQYF.

V usage is TRBV7-9 and J usage is TRBJ1-2; the D gene is possibly TRBD1 (5 bases). CDR1 is SEHNR and CDR2 is FQNEAQ in the germline V gene (reference sequence). The V end was cut by 5 bases, the J end by 5 bases, with 15 bases between. The CDR3 is 14 amino acids. The CDR3 DNA is TGTGCCAGCAGCCCCAGGGTAGGGCGGTATGGCTACACCTTC. Protein sequence: CASSPRVGRYGYTF.

The chain recombines TRBV5-5 with TRBJ1-1, with 12 nucleotides matching TRBD1. Germline CDR1 reads SGHKS; CDR2 reads YYEKEE (reference sequence). V shed 4 bases, J shed 4 bases, and the junction held 8 bases outside the gene matches. This CDR3 is 16 amino acids long. CDR3 DNA: TGTGCCAGCAGCCGGGGACAGGGGGCGCGTATCACTGAAGCTTTCTTT. Its protein product is CASSRGQGARITEAFF.

The chain links TRBV13 to TRBJ2-1, with TRBD2 matching 16 bases. The V segment lost 3 bases and the J segment 7 bases; nucleotides outside the gene matches: 12. This CDR3 is 19 amino acids long. Germline CDR1 is PRHDT and CDR2 is FYEKMQ (reference sequence). CDR3 amino acids: CASSFRLGLAGGPRNEQFF. The DNA for the CDR3 is TGTGCCAGCAGCTTCCGCCTGGGACTAGCGGGAGGGCCGAGAAATGAGCAGTTCTTC.

The chain employs TRBV6-1 and TRBJ1-2, with D perhaps matching TRBD1 (5 bases). Trimming removed 6 bases at V and 5 bases at J, with 16 bases between. Germline V gives CDR1 MNHNS, CDR2 SASEGT. This CDR3 is 14 amino acids long. The CDR3 DNA reads as TGTGCCAGCAGATCAGGCCTGGGGGGGTATGGCTACACCTTC. Translating it yields CASRSGLGGYGYTF.

This chain uses TRBV13 with TRBJ1-6; unclear D gene. Germline V CDR1 and CDR2: PRHDT, FYEKMQ (reference sequence). The CDR3 contains 15 residues. V lost 3 bases and J 8 bases, leaving 14 bases between the germline ends. CDR3: CASSLTGSRHSPLHF. The CDR3 coding sequence is TGTGCCAGCAGCTTGACCGGGTCCCGACATTCACCCCTCCACTTT.

The V and J genes are TRBV29-1 and TRBJ1-3; a weak D match, TRBD1 (5 bases). Trimming took 6 bases from V and 0 from J, leaving 15 bases between them. CDR1 and CDR2 (germline): SQVTM, ANQGSEA. This CDR3 comprises 15 residues. The CDR3, as DNA: TGCAGCGTGGTCGGAAAGGGGTTCTCTGGAAACACCATATATTTT. This codes for CSVVGKGFSGNTIYF. The full variable domain, rest sourced from reference TRBV29-1 and TRBJ1-3, is SAVISQKPSRDICQRGTSLTIQCQVDSQVTMMFWYRQQPGQSLTLIATANQGSEATYESGFVIDKFPISRPNLTFSTLTVSNMSPEDSSIYLCSVVGKGFSGNTIYFGEGSWLTVV.

The rearrangement links TRBV19 to TRBJ2-2; no definite D call. Between the trimmed V and J ends, which lost 0 bases and 1 base, there was a span of 3 bases. This CDR3 is built from 14 residues. CDR1 and CDR2 from the germline V gene are LNHDA and SQIVND (reference sequence). CDR3 nucleotides: TGTGCCAGTAGTATAGACAGGAACACCGGGGAGCTGTTTTTT. Its protein product is CASSIDRNTGELFF.

The genes are TRBV27 and TRBJ2-1; D perhaps matches TRBD2 (5 bases). V gave up 0 bases and J gave up 5 bases, with 8 bases separating them. This CDR3 has 14 residues. Per the germline V gene, CDR1 is MNHEY and CDR2 is SMNVEV (reference sequence). Here the CDR3 DNA reads TGTGCCAGCAGTTTATCAGACTACAACAATGAGCAGTTCTTC. Amino acids: CASSLSDYNNEQFF.

This sequence joins TRBV2 and TRBJ1-1; D is perhaps TRBD1 (5 bases). This CDR3 region has 13 residues. V was clipped by 3 bases and J by 0 bases, with 5 bases between them. The V gene's germline CDR1 is SNHLY and CDR2 FYNNEI. CDR3 DNA: TGTGCCAGCAGTGACAGGGTGAACACTGAAGCTTTCTTT. This sequence encodes CASSDRVNTEAFF.

The chain employs TRBV5-8 and TRBJ1-3; 7 bases are shared with TRBD1. The CDR3 has 16 residues. CDR1 is SGHTS and CDR2 is YDEGEE in the germline V gene. V was clipped by 2 bases and J by 0 bases; unmatched bases: 5. CDR3 DNA: TGTGCCAGCAGCTTAGGGACAGACAGCTCTGGAAACACCATATATTTT. Protein sequence: CASSLGTDSSGNTIYF.